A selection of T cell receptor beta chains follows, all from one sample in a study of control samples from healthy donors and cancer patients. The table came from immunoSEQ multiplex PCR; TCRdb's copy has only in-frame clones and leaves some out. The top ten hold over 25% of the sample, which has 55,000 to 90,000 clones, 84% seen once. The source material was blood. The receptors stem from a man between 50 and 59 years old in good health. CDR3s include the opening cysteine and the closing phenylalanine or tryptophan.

CDR3 protein: CASSLSGTANEQFF; J gene: TRBJ2-1; V gene: TRBV7-2
CDR3 protein: CASSYMGENQPQHF; J gene: TRBJ1-5; V gene: TRBV6-5
CDR3 protein: CASTRLNEKLFF; J gene: TRBJ1-4; V gene: TRBV7-9
CDR3 protein: CASSQDEVNTEAFF; J gene: TRBJ1-1; V gene: TRBV4-1
CDR3 protein: CSATRGQNEQFF; J gene: TRBJ2-1; V gene: TRBV29-1
CDR3 protein: CATSKGGQEKLFF; J gene: TRBJ1-4; V gene: TRBV24-1
CDR3 protein: CASSYGAELPYNEQFF; J gene: TRBJ2-1; V gene: TRBV6-5
CDR3 protein: CASSTSRGAYEQYF; J gene: TRBJ2-7; V gene: TRBV7-2
CDR3 protein: CATSDWGSKNIQYF; J gene: TRBJ2-4; V gene: TRBV24-1
CDR3 protein: CASSPIPGANTEAFF; J gene: TRBJ1-1; V gene: TRBV18
CDR3 protein: CAISEGQGMNTGELFF; J gene: TRBJ2-2; V gene: TRBV10-3
CDR3 protein: CASNLAGGPYEQYF; J gene: TRBJ2-7; V gene: TRBV6-5
CDR3 protein: CASSRPGPSTPTPGNTIYF; J gene: TRBJ1-3; V gene: TRBV6-6
CDR3 protein: CASSTGGGLEAFF; J gene: TRBJ1-1; V gene: TRBV12-3/TRBV12-4
CDR3 protein: CATSDLGRGRTGELFF; J gene: TRBJ2-2; V gene: TRBV24-1
CDR3 protein: CVRSLRTGSTYEQYF; J gene: TRBJ2-7; V gene: TRBV7-5
CDR3 protein: CASSQDRSSYNEQFF; J gene: TRBJ2-1; V gene: TRBV4-3
CDR3 protein: CASSLVAGADNEQFF; J gene: TRBJ2-1; V gene: TRBV5-1
CDR3 protein: CAWRGQGAGELFF; J gene: TRBJ2-2; V gene: TRBV30
CDR3 protein: CASSFWGEAEAFF; J gene: TRBJ1-1; V gene: TRBV12-3/TRBV12-4
CDR3 protein: CASRSTDTQYF; J gene: TRBJ2-3; V gene: TRBV10-2
CDR3 protein: CAWSVGSYEQYF; J gene: TRBJ2-7; V gene: TRBV30
CDR3 protein: CASSLVGGSGGDYGYTF; J gene: TRBJ1-2; V gene: TRBV7-2
CDR3 protein: CASSLIVGNEQFF; J gene: TRBJ2-1; V gene: TRBV7-3
CDR3 protein: CASSLTSGGAMGETQYF; J gene: TRBJ2-5; V gene: TRBV4-2
CDR3 protein: CASSRTEPSGNTIYF; J gene: TRBJ1-3; V gene: TRBV11-3
CDR3 protein: CASSPSGRGGYTF; J gene: TRBJ1-2; V gene: TRBV7-9
CDR3 protein: CASSSGQGIGYTF; J gene: TRBJ1-2; V gene: TRBV5-1
CDR3 protein: CASSLGGANYGYTF; J gene: TRBJ1-2; V gene: TRBV7-2
CDR3 protein: CAISERAGQNTEAFF; J gene: TRBJ1-1; V gene: TRBV10-3
CDR3 protein: CASSSLAGTGRVYEQYF; J gene: TRBJ2-7; V gene: TRBV28
CDR3 protein: CASSQDYPRAEAFF; J gene: TRBJ1-1; V gene: TRBV4-1
CDR3 protein: CASSDYLTGELFF; J gene: TRBJ2-2; V gene: TRBV2
CDR3 protein: CASSLPGPGYTF; J gene: TRBJ1-2; V gene: TRBV6-2/TRBV6-3
CDR3 protein: CASSEVEQYF; J gene: TRBJ2-7; V gene: TRBV10-2
CDR3 protein: CASNPGTDTQYF; J gene: TRBJ2-3; V gene: TRBV25-1
CDR3 protein: CASSSYEQYF; J gene: TRBJ2-7; V gene: TRBV2
CDR3 protein: CARSFGQGHLARNNQPQHF; J gene: TRBJ1-5; V gene: TRBV5-3
CDR3 protein: CASSLSRGRSSGNTIYF; J gene: TRBJ1-3; V gene: TRBV7-9
CDR3 protein: CASGLVLGGQPQHF; J gene: TRBJ1-5; V gene: TRBV12-5
CDR3 protein: CASNNLLEAEAFF; J gene: TRBJ1-1; V gene: TRBV5-1
CDR3 protein: CASSGRQVTNEKLFF; J gene: TRBJ1-4; V gene: TRBV7-6
CDR3 protein: CASSQGVRNYGYTF; J gene: TRBJ1-2; V gene: TRBV3-1/TRBV3-2
CDR3 protein: CSVEEPGTQYF; J gene: TRBJ2-3; V gene: TRBV29-1
CDR3 protein: CASSLGSYTGELFF; J gene: TRBJ2-2; V gene: TRBV7-9
CDR3 protein: CASGDIQYF; J gene: TRBJ2-4; V gene: TRBV2
CDR3 protein: CASSQAGVNEKLFF; J gene: TRBJ1-4; V gene: TRBV4-3
CDR3 protein: CASSQDLVGSSGKLFF; J gene: TRBJ1-4; V gene: TRBV14
CDR3 protein: CSAQEVSGTGELFF; J gene: TRBJ2-2; V gene: TRBV29-1